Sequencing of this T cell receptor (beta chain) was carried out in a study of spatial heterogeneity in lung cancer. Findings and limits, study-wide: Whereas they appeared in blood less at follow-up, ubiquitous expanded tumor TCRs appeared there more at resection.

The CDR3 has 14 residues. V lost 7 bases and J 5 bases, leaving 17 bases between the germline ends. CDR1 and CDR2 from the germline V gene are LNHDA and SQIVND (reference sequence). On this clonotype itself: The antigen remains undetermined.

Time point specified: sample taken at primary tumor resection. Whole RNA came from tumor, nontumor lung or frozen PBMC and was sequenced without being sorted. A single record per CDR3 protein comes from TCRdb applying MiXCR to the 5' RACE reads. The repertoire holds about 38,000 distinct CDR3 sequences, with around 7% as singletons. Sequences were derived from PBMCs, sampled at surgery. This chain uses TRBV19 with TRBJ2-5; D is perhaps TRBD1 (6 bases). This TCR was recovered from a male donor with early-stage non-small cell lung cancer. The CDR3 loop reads CASTNEQGLETQYF. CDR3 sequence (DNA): TGTGCCAGTACGAACGAGCAGGGGCTGGAGACCCAGTACTTC.